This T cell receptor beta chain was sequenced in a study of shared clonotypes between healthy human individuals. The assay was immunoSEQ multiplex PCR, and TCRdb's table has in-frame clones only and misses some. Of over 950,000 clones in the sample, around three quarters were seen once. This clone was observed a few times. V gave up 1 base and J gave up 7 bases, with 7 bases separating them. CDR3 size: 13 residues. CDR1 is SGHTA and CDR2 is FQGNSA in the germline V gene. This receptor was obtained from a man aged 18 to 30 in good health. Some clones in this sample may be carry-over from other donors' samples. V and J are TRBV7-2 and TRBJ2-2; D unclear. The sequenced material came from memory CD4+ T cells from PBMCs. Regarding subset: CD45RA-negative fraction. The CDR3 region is CASSLGSNGELFF. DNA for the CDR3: TGTGCCAGCAGCTTAGGGTCAAACGGGGAGCTGTTTTTT.